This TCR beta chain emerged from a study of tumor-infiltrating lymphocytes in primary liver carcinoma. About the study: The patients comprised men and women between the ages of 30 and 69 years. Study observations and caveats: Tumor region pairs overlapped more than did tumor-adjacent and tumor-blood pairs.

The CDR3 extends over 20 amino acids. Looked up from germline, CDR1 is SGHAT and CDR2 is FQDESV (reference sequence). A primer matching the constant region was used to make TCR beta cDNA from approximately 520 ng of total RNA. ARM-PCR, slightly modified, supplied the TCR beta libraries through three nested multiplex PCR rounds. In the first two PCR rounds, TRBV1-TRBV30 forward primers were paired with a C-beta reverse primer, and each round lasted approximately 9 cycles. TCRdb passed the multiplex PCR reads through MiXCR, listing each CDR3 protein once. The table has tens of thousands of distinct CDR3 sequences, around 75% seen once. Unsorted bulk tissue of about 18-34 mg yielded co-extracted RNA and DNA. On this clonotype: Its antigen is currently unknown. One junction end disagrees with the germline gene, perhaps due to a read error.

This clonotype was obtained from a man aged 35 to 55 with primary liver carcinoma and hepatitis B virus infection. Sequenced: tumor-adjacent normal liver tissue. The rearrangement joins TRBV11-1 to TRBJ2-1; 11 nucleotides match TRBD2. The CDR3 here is CASNIGKTSGASRFGDEQFF. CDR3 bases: TGTGCCAGCAACATAGGAAAGACTAGCGGGGCCTCACGGTTCGGCGATGAACAGTTCTTC.